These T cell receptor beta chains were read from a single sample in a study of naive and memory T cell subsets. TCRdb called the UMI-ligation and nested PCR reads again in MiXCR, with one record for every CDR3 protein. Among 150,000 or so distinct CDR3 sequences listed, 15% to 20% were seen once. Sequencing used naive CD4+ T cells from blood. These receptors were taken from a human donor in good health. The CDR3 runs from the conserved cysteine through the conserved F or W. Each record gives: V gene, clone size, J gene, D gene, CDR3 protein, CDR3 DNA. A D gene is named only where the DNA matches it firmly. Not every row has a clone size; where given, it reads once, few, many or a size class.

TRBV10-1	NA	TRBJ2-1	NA	CASPDSYNEQFF	TGCGCCAGCCCGGACTCATACAATGAGCAGTTCTTC
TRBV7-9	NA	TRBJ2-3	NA	CASTLLRGSTDTQYF	TGTGCCAGCACCCTACTTCGGGGTAGCACAGATACGCAGTATTTT
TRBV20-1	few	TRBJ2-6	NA	CSARRAPDTGANVLTF	TGCAGTGCTAGGCGGGCCCCTGACACTGGGGCCAACGTCCTGACTTTC
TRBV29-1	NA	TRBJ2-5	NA	CSGGRGQQETQYF	TGCAGCGGGGGGAGGGGACAACAAGAGACCCAGTACTTC
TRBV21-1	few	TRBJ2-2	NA	CASSKRRVAGEPGELFF	TGTGCCAGCAGCAAACGGCGGGTAGCGGGAGAGCCCGGGGAGCTGTTTTTT
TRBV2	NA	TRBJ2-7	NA	CASSGTRDSRNF	TGTGCCAGCAGTGGGACTAGGGACAGCCGAAACTTC
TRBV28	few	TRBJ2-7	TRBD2	CASTQPRTRDEQYF	TGTGCCAGCACCCAACCTAGGACTAGAGACGAGCAGTACTTC
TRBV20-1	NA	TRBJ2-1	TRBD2	CSAGRAGGGYNEQFF	TGCAGTGCTGGCAGGGCGGGAGGGGGGTACAATGAGCAGTTCTTC
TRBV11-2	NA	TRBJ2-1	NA	CASSQARVPDNEQFF	TGTGCCAGCAGCCAAGCGCGGGTACCCGACAATGAGCAGTTCTTC
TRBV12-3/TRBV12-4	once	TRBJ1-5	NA	CASSFRIGNQPQHF	TGTGCCAGCAGTTTTCGGATCGGCAATCAGCCCCAGCATTTT
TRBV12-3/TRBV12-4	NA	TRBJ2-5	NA	CASSLRLQETQYF	TGTGCCAGCAGCCTCCGGCTTCAAGAGACCCAGTACTTC
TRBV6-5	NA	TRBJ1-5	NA	CASSQGRQPQHF	TGTGCCAGCAGTCAAGGGCGGCAGCCCCAGCATTTT
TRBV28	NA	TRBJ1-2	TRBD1	CASSWDRVYGYTF	TGTGCCAGCAGTTGGGACAGGGTCTACGGCTACACCTTC
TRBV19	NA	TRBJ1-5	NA	CASSLWRDQPQHF	TGTGCCAGTAGTCTCTGGAGGGATCAGCCCCAGCATTTT
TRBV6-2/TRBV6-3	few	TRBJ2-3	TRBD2	CASSPSGSIDTQYF	TGTGCCAGCAGTCCTAGCGGGAGTATAGATACGCAGTATTTT
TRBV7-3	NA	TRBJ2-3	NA	CASSLLVSGTDTQYF	TGTGCCAGCAGCTTACTAGTATCTGGAACAGATACGCAGTATTTT
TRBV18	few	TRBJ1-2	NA	CASSPPLGDVGYGYTF	TGTGCCAGCTCACCACCCCTCGGGGACGTCGGCTATGGCTACACCTTC
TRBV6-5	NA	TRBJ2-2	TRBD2	CASSSLAGGTPGELFF	TGTGCCAGCAGTTCACTAGCGGGAGGGACTCCCGGGGAGCTGTTTTTT
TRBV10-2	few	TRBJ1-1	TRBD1	CASSSAGGPEAFF	TGCGCCAGCAGTAGTGCAGGGGGCCCTGAAGCTTTCTTT
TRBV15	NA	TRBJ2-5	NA	CATSRGRETQYF	TGTGCCACCAGCAGAGGTCGGGAGACCCAGTACTTC
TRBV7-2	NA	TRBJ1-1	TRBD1	CASSGQAEAFF	TGTGCCAGCAGCGGACAGGCGGAAGCTTTCTTT
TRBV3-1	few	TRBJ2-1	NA	CASSQVLGRSERNEQFF	TGTGCCAGCAGCCAAGTACTCGGGCGGAGCGAGAGGAATGAGCAGTTCTTC
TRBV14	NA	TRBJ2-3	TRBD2	CASSHGRAHTQYF	TGTGCCAGCAGCCACGGGAGGGCCCATACGCAGTATTTT
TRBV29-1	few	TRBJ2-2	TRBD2	CSTASGRAGGAGELFF	TGCAGCACCGCTAGCGGGAGGGCCGGTGGGGCCGGGGAGCTGTTTTTT
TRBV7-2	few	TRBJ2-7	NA	CASSLVSPGAYEQYF	TGTGCCAGCAGCCTAGTATCCCCGGGCGCCTACGAGCAGTACTTC
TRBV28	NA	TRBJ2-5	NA	CASSSPGETQYF	TGTGCCAGCAGCAGCCCGGGGGAGACCCAGTACTTC
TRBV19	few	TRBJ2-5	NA	CASSIRGTETQYF	TGTGCCAGTAGTATCCGGGGTACTGAGACCCAGTACTTC